The 2 T cell receptor beta chains below come from one sample, sequenced in a study of beta chain features in type 1 diabetes. Every isolated RNA sample was fully reverse transcribed, so sequencing captured expressed TCRB transcripts. Generated by immunoSEQ multiplex PCR, the TCRdb table keeps only in-frame clones and is missing some. The repertoire includes hundreds of thousands of clones, around 28% of them detected once, and around 0.065% sits in the top ten. The sequenced sample consisted of naive CD4+ T cells from blood. These receptors came from a man aged 18 to 35 in good health.

V gene TRBV7-9 combines with J gene TRBJ2-7; D gene uncertain. This CDR3 is built from 11 residues. CDR1 and CDR2 from the germline V gene are SEHNR and FQNEAQ (reference sequence). The V end lost 1 base, the J end lost 6 bases, and 4 bases lay between the germline ends. The CDR3 bases are TGTGCCAGCAGCTTAGAGGCCGAGCAGTACTTC. Amino acids: CASSLEAEQYF.

This chain uses TRBV15 with TRBJ2-3; a possible D gene is TRBD2 (5 bases). This CDR3 spans 15 amino acids. V shed 0 bases and J shed 3 bases, with 10 bases lying between them. Germline loops: CDR1 LNHNV, CDR2 YYDKDF (reference sequence). Here the CDR3 DNA reads TGTGCCACCAGCAGAGATAGAGGGAAGACAGATACGCAGTATTTT. This encodes CATSRDRGKTDTQYF.